Following are 21 T cell receptor beta chains from one sample sequenced in a study of graft-versus-host responses after intestinal transplantation. Sequencing used immunoSEQ multiplex PCR; TCRdb keeps in-frame clones, though not all of them. The repertoire holds 80,000 to 90,000 clones, with under 90% as singletons. The antigens of these receptors remain unknown. This material consisted of unstimulated CD4+ T cells sorted from spleen or lymph node cells, taken before intestinal transplant. Receptor source: a human donor who received an intestinal transplant.

V gene TRBV20-1 combines with J gene TRBJ2-1; tentative D call: TRBD1 (6 bases). V lost 4 bases and J lost 7, with 8 bases in between. Germline V gene sequence: CDR1 DFQATT, CDR2 SNEGSKA (reference sequence). This CDR3 is built from 11 residues. The CDR3 here is CSATRGNEQFF. CDR3 DNA: TGCAGTGCTACTAGGGGGAATGAGCAGTTCTTC.

This clone has just one count. This sequence joins TRBV7-9 and TRBJ1-3; TRBD1 matches at 7 bases. Trimming at V came to 1 base and at J to 3 bases, leaving 3 bases not matched to a gene. Germline V gives CDR1 SEHNR, CDR2 FQNEAQ (reference sequence). This CDR3 comprises 15 residues. The CDR3 reads CASSLGGQYGNTIYF. The CDR3 DNA reads TGTGCCAGCAGCTTAGGGGGACAGTATGGAAACACCATATATTTT.

This clone was counted a single time. The chain joins TRBV27 to TRBJ1-1; a weak D match, TRBD1 (5 bases). The CDR3 is 12 residues long. V was pared by 7 bases and J by 1 base, with 7 bases between. Germline CDR1 and CDR2: MNHEY and SMNVEV (reference sequence). In DNA, the CDR3 is TGTGCCAGCATTGACAGGAACACTGAAGCTTTCTTT. Its translation is CASIDRNTEAFF.

The chain joins TRBV20-1 to TRBJ2-7; D perhaps matches TRBD2 (6 bases). The CDR3 covers 8 residues. Germline values: CDR1 DFQATT, CDR2 SNEGSKA (reference sequence). The CDR3 loop reads CLAGQGYF. Written as DNA, the CDR3 is TGCTTGGCGGGGCAGGGGTACTTC.

The chain has TRBV10-1 and TRBJ2-7; 10 bases are a match to TRBD2. V lost 3 bases to trimming and J lost 5 bases; unmatched junction nucleotides: 7. The V gene's germline CDR1 is WNHNN and CDR2 SYGVQD (reference sequence). There are 15 residues in the CDR3. The CDR3 DNA reads TGCGCCAGCAGTGAACTAGCGGGACCCCTCGACGAGCAGTACTTC. Encoded protein: CASSELAGPLDEQYF.

V usage is TRBV27 and J usage is TRBJ2-7, with D maybe TRBD2 (5 bases). Trimming stripped 2 bases from V and 2 bases from J, with 10 bases between. CDR3 size: 14 residues. From germline, CDR1 is MNHEY and CDR2 SMNVEV (reference sequence). Here the CDR3 reads CASSLGYGAYEQYF. The CDR3 nucleotides are TGTGCCAGCAGTTTAGGGTACGGGGCCTACGAGCAGTACTTC.

This rearrangement joins TRBV10-1 to TRBJ1-1, with 7 bases fitting TRBD1. Germline V CDR1 and CDR2: WNHNN, SYGVQD (reference sequence). Losses at the gene ends were 3 bases for V and 12 bases for J; bases not matched to a gene: 4. There are 11 residues in the CDR3. In DNA form, the CDR3 reads TGCGCCAGCAGTGATGGACAGGCCCCTTTCTTT. This translates into CASSDGQAPFF.

This chain uses TRBV5-4 with TRBJ2-3; tentatively, D is TRBD1 (6 bases). The germline V and J ends were trimmed by 4 bases and 2 bases, with 17 bases remaining between them. CDR1 and CDR2 (germline): SGHNT, YYREEE (reference sequence). This CDR3 has 16 residues. In DNA, the CDR3 is TGTGCCAGCAGCCGTGGGGGCCTAGGATCCACAGATACGCAGTATTTT. Amino acid sequence: CASSRGGLGSTDTQYF.

CDR3 sequence: CASRGGVQETQYF. The CDR3 DNA reads TGTGCCAGCCGGGGGGGGGTACAAGAGACCCAGTACTTC. This sequence joins TRBV6-5 and TRBJ2-5; TRBD2 matches 8 bases. The junction had 4 bases not matched to a gene; V was cut back by 8 bases and J by 2 bases. The length of the CDR3 is 13 residues. Germline V lookup: CDR1 MNHEY, CDR2 SVGAGI.

This chain links TRBV6-1 with TRBJ1-5; possibly TRBD1 for D (6 bases). CDR3 length: 13 residues. Germline V gene lookup returns CDR1 MNHNS and CDR2 SASEGT. Trimming left V 11 bases short and J 3 bases short, with 14 bases between. The CDR3 region is CAAHRAINQPQHF. CDR3 bases: TGTGCCGCACACAGGGCGATCAATCAGCCCCAGCATTTT.

This chain joins TRBV5-4 and TRBJ2-6, with D perhaps matching TRBD1 (6 bases). Trimming left V 3 bases short and J 1 base short, with 8 bases between. This CDR3 is 15 amino acids long. Germline V gene sequence: CDR1 SGHNT, CDR2 YYREEE (reference sequence). CDR3 nucleotide sequence: TGTGCCAGCAGCTCCACAGGGTCTGGGGCCAACGTCCTGACTTTC. Its translation is CASSSTGSGANVLTF.

This chain uses TRBV4-1 with TRBJ2-3, with D possibly TRBD1 on 6 matching bases. The CDR3 is 15 residues long. V dropped 4 bases and J dropped 2 bases, with 13 bases sitting between them. Germline V gene lookup returns CDR1 MGHRA and CDR2 YSYEKL. The CDR3 loop reads CASSPQQGNTDTQYF. CDR3 coding DNA: TGCGCCAGCAGCCCTCAACAGGGCAACACAGATACGCAGTATTTT.

Only one count was recorded for this clone. The J gene is TRBJ1-2, the V gene TRBV6-1; D may be TRBD1 (5 bases). The CDR3 length is 12 residues. With 2 bases removed from V and 6 bases from J, the gap between germline ends came to 7 bases. CDR1 is MNHNS, CDR2 SASEGT, per germline. As DNA, the CDR3 is TGTGCCAGCAGTGAACAGGGAAATGGCTACACCTTC. Its protein product is CASSEQGNGYTF.

This chain links TRBV5-1 with TRBJ2-3; tentatively, D is TRBD1 (7 bases). Germline values: CDR1 SGHRS, CDR2 YFSETQ. The CDR3 covers 16 residues. The germline V and J ends were trimmed by 0 bases and 3 bases, with 14 bases remaining between them. CDR3 bases: TGCGCCAGCAGCTTGGTCAGGGGGGAGCGGACAGATACGCAGTATTTT. Protein product: CASSLVRGERTDTQYF.

The V gene is TRBV5-1, the J gene TRBJ1-3; 10 bases map to TRBD1. The CDR3 covers 14 residues. Germline trimming cut 4 bases from V and 6 bases from J; bases unmatched to any gene: 4. Germline CDR1 SGHRS, CDR2 YFSETQ. In DNA form, the CDR3 reads TGCGCCAGCAGCCTCGACAGGGGGCAAAACACCATATATTTT. It is translated as CASSLDRGQNTIYF.

For this clone: The sample has other DNA sequences that encode this CDR3 too. V gene TRBV18 combines with J gene TRBJ1-4; a weak D match, TRBD1 (6 bases). The CDR3 extends over 13 amino acids. V was cut by 1 base and J by 8 bases, with 8 bases left in between. CDR1 KGHSH and CDR2 LQKENI come from the germline V gene. CDR3 in DNA: TGTGCCAGCTCACCACGGGGGGGCGAAAAACTGTTTTTT. Translated: CASSPRGGEKLFF.

The chain uses TRBV6-5 and TRBJ2-2; 10 bases are shared with TRBD1. After removal of 4 bases from V and 5 bases from J, the junction contained 4 bases not matched to a gene. CDR1 and CDR2 from the germline V gene are MNHEY and SVGAGI. The length of the CDR3 is 15 residues. CDR3 sequence reads: CASSWTGGGTGELFF. CDR3 DNA: TGTGCCAGCAGTTGGACAGGGGGTGGTACCGGGGAGCTGTTTTTT.

The V gene is TRBV10-3, the J gene TRBJ2-1; 10 bases align to TRBD1. Germline V gene data show CDR1 as ENHRY and CDR2 as SYGVKD. The CDR3 sequence is 14 residues long. J was trimmed by 7 bases and V by 10 bases; bases with no gene match: 10. CDR3 nucleotide sequence: TGTGCCACCCAACGGGACAGGGGTTCTAATGAGCAGTTCTTC. Amino acids: CATQRDRGSNEQFF.

The J gene is TRBJ2-2, the V gene TRBV6-1; 8 bases line up with TRBD1. The V gene's germline CDR1 is MNHNS and CDR2 SASEGT. This CDR3 spans 15 amino acids. J was trimmed by 7 bases and V by 8 bases; bases with no gene match: 12. CDR3 sequence reads: CASDGQGWNGGELFF. The CDR3 nucleotides are TGTGCCAGCGACGGACAGGGTTGGAATGGCGGGGAGCTGTTTTTT.

The chain recombines TRBV9 with TRBJ2-7; D uncertain. CDR3 size: 14 residues. CDR1 and CDR2 from the germline V gene are SGDLS and YYNGEE. V was cut by 0 bases and J by 1 base, with 8 bases left in between. The CDR3 DNA is TGTGCCAGCAGCGTAGAGACACATTCCTACGAGCAGTACTTC. It codes for CASSVETHSYEQYF.

There are a few counts of this clone. V gene TRBV5-6 combines with J gene TRBJ1-3; no reliable D call. The CDR3 totals 15 residues. The germline gives CDR1 SGHDT, CDR2 YYEEEE. V was shortened by 2 bases and J by 3 bases, with 12 bases between the two germline ends. The CDR3 DNA reads as TGTGCCAGCAGCTTCGGGGAATCTAGTGGAAACACCATATATTTT. This sequence encodes CASSFGESSGNTIYF.